This T cell receptor beta chain was identified in a study of monozygotic twins with inflammatory bowel disease. TCRdb derives one entry per CDR3 protein from the 5' RACE reads, leaving out DNA. The repertoire table contains 350,000 to 400,000 distinct CDR3 sequences. The CDR3 extends over 13 amino acids. Looked up from germline, CDR1 is SGHDT and CDR2 is YYEEEE. V usage is TRBV5-6 and J usage is TRBJ2-1; TCRdb calls TRBD1, which cannot be checked without DNA. The sequenced sample was blood. The clonotype comes from a human donor with ulcerative colitis or Crohn's disease, or a healthy co-twin of an affected twin (not recorded which). CDR3: CASSTGTYNEQFF.